These T cell receptor beta chains were read from a single sample in a study of follicular helper T cells after annual influenza vaccination. Method: immunoSEQ multiplex PCR; TCRdb's copy keeps in-frame clones and lacks some. The table shows thousands of clones, with approximately 90% occurring only once. Sequenced material: CXCR5+ CD38- circulating T follicular helper cells from blood, taken on the day of influenza vaccination. These receptors were collected from an adult who received the influenza vaccine. Each CDR3 is given with its conserved first and last residue. D genes are given only for firm matches. A clone size is listed for some rows: how often the clone was seen (once, few, many), or a class if it is expanded.

cdr3_nt: TGTGCCAGCACCCAGCCCAGCGGGGGGCCCACCGGGGAGCTGTTTTTT; cdr3_aa: CASTQPSGGPTGELFF; j_call: TRBJ2-2; d_call: TRBD2; v_call: TRBV7-9; clone_size: NA
cdr3_nt: TGTGCCATCAGTGGGGACAGGGGCAACTATGGCTACACCTTC; cdr3_aa: CAISGDRGNYGYTF; j_call: TRBJ1-2; d_call: TRBD1; v_call: TRBV10-3; clone_size: NA
cdr3_nt: TGTGCCAGTAGTCTTAGTCTTGACAATCAGCCCCAGCATTTT; cdr3_aa: CASSLSLDNQPQHF; j_call: TRBJ1-5; d_call: NA; v_call: TRBV19; clone_size: NA
cdr3_nt: TGTGCCAGCTCCCCTTCCTGGGGATCCGTTTCTGGCTACACCTTC; cdr3_aa: CASSPSWGSVSGYTF; j_call: TRBJ1-2; d_call: NA; v_call: TRBV27; clone_size: NA
cdr3_nt: TGTGCCAGCAGTTATATAGGGTCTGGAAACACCATATATTTT; cdr3_aa: CASSYIGSGNTIYF; j_call: TRBJ1-3; d_call: NA; v_call: TRBV6-5; clone_size: NA
cdr3_nt: TGTGCCAGCAGCTTGACAGGGGAGCCCACCGGGGAGCTGTTTTTT; cdr3_aa: CASSLTGEPTGELFF; j_call: TRBJ2-2; d_call: TRBD1; v_call: TRBV7-7; clone_size: NA
cdr3_nt: TGTGCCAGCTCACCGACCGGGACAGATAATGAAAAACTGTTTTTT; cdr3_aa: CASSPTGTDNEKLFF; j_call: TRBJ1-4; d_call: TRBD1; v_call: TRBV18; clone_size: once
cdr3_nt: TGTGCCAGCAGCTTGGCAGGCAGACCAACCTACGAGCAGTACTTC; cdr3_aa: CASSLAGRPTYEQYF; j_call: TRBJ2-7; d_call: NA; v_call: TRBV5-6; clone_size: NA
cdr3_nt: TGTGCCAGCAGGGAGGGGGTAATTCAGTACTTC; cdr3_aa: CASREGVIQYF; j_call: TRBJ2-4; d_call: NA; v_call: TRBV7-2; clone_size: NA
cdr3_nt: TGTGCCAGCAGCTTAGAAGGGACACCTGGACGCGAGCAGTACTTC; cdr3_aa: CASSLEGTPGREQYF; j_call: TRBJ2-7; d_call: NA; v_call: TRBV7-2; clone_size: NA
cdr3_nt: TGTGCCAGCAACCCCCTTGTCGCGACGGGTACCGGGGAGCTGTTTTTT; cdr3_aa: CASNPLVATGTGELFF; j_call: TRBJ2-2; d_call: NA; v_call: TRBV27; clone_size: NA
cdr3_nt: TGTGCCAGCAGCTTGGGGCAGGGAGCCTCACCCCTCCACTTT; cdr3_aa: CASSLGQGASPLHF; j_call: TRBJ1-6; d_call: NA; v_call: TRBV5-8; clone_size: NA
cdr3_nt: TGCGCCAGCAGCTTGGGGACAGGGCTTAACACTGAAGCTTTCTTT; cdr3_aa: CASSLGTGLNTEAFF; j_call: TRBJ1-1; d_call: TRBD1; v_call: TRBV5-1; clone_size: NA
cdr3_nt: TGTGCCAGCACCTCCAATAGGGAAGCCTACGAGCAGTACTTC; cdr3_aa: CASTSNREAYEQYF; j_call: TRBJ2-7; d_call: NA; v_call: TRBV7-2; clone_size: NA
cdr3_nt: TGCGCCAGCAGCGAGACAGGGAACGACTACAATGAGCAGTTCTTC; cdr3_aa: CASSETGNDYNEQFF; j_call: TRBJ2-1; d_call: TRBD1; v_call: TRBV5-1; clone_size: NA
cdr3_nt: TGTGCCAGCAGCCCCGAGGGAGGGACTGAAGCTTTCTTT; cdr3_aa: CASSPEGGTEAFF; j_call: TRBJ1-1; d_call: NA; v_call: TRBV5-5; clone_size: NA
cdr3_nt: TGTGCCTGGAGCCCCCTCCCGGGACTAGTTCGATCCTACAATGAGCAGTTCTTC; cdr3_aa: CAWSPLPGLVRSYNEQFF; j_call: TRBJ2-1; d_call: TRBD2; v_call: TRBV30; clone_size: NA
cdr3_nt: TGCGCCAGCAGCTTGGGGGGCGGTGGACGGTACGAGCAGTACTTC; cdr3_aa: CASSLGGGGRYEQYF; j_call: TRBJ2-7; d_call: NA; v_call: TRBV5-1; clone_size: NA
cdr3_nt: TGTGCCATCAGTGAAGTTCCGGGACAGGGGGCGTTCTATGGCTACACCTTC; cdr3_aa: CAISEVPGQGAFYGYTF; j_call: TRBJ1-2; d_call: TRBD1; v_call: TRBV10-3; clone_size: NA
cdr3_nt: TGTGCCAGCAGCCAGACAGGAAATAATGAAAAACTGTTTTTT; cdr3_aa: CASSQTGNNEKLFF; j_call: TRBJ1-4; d_call: NA; v_call: TRBV6-6; clone_size: NA
cdr3_nt: TGCGCCAGCAGCCAAGTTGGGGCAGGGAACTTTGAAGCTTTCTTT; cdr3_aa: CASSQVGAGNFEAFF; j_call: TRBJ1-1; d_call: NA; v_call: TRBV4-3; clone_size: NA
cdr3_nt: TGTGCCAGTAAAGTTGGAGGGACAGGGAGTAAGAACACTGAAGCTTTCTTT; cdr3_aa: CASKVGGTGSKNTEAFF; j_call: TRBJ1-1; d_call: TRBD1; v_call: TRBV19; clone_size: NA
cdr3_nt: TGTGCCAGCAGCCGACAGGGTTTTGGCTACACCTTC; cdr3_aa: CASSRQGFGYTF; j_call: TRBJ1-2; d_call: TRBD1; v_call: TRBV5-8; clone_size: NA
cdr3_nt: TGTGCCAGCAGTGAAATTGGGCAGATGAACACTGAAGCTTTCTTT; cdr3_aa: CASSEIGQMNTEAFF; j_call: TRBJ1-1; d_call: NA; v_call: TRBV25-1; clone_size: NA
cdr3_nt: TGCGCCAGCAGCCAAGGCTTCGGGGAGCTGTTTTTT; cdr3_aa: CASSQGFGELFF; j_call: TRBJ2-2; d_call: NA; v_call: TRBV4-1; clone_size: NA
cdr3_nt: TGTGCCAGCAGCTTAGGGACCGACTTGCCCCAGCATTTT; cdr3_aa: CASSLGTDLPQHF; j_call: TRBJ1-5; d_call: NA; v_call: TRBV5-6; clone_size: few
cdr3_nt: TGTGCCAGCAGCTCGATGAGCAGGGGGGAACTGTTTTTT; cdr3_aa: CASSSMSRGELFF; j_call: TRBJ1-4; d_call: TRBD1; v_call: TRBV7-2; clone_size: NA
cdr3_nt: TGTCTAGCGGGGGGGCCCACCGGGGAGCTGTTTTTT; cdr3_aa: CLAGGPTGELFF; j_call: TRBJ2-2; d_call: TRBD2; v_call: TRBV30; clone_size: NA
cdr3_nt: TGTGCCAGCAGGTACAAAAACGCGGACAGAAATCAGCCCCAGCATTTT; cdr3_aa: CASRYKNADRNQPQHF; j_call: TRBJ1-5; d_call: NA; v_call: TRBV12-1; clone_size: once
cdr3_nt: TGTGCCAGCAGCCGTGGAGGGTTTGGTTATGGCTACACCTTC; cdr3_aa: CASSRGGFGYGYTF; j_call: TRBJ1-2; d_call: NA; v_call: TRBV5-6; clone_size: NA
cdr3_nt: TGCGCCAGCAGCTTGCTAGGCGAGGCTGGCTACACCTTC; cdr3_aa: CASSLLGEAGYTF; j_call: TRBJ1-2; d_call: NA; v_call: TRBV5-1; clone_size: NA
cdr3_nt: TGTGCCACCAGCAGACCCCCTAACTATGGCTACACCTTC; cdr3_aa: CATSRPPNYGYTF; j_call: TRBJ1-2; d_call: NA; v_call: TRBV15; clone_size: NA
cdr3_nt: TGTGCCAGCAGCTCCTCTAGCGGGGGCTACGAGCAGTACTTC; cdr3_aa: CASSSSSGGYEQYF; j_call: TRBJ2-7; d_call: TRBD2; v_call: TRBV11-2; clone_size: NA
cdr3_nt: TGTGCCAGTAGTATGACGGCCCCTAATGAAAAACTGTTTTTT; cdr3_aa: CASSMTAPNEKLFF; j_call: TRBJ1-4; d_call: NA; v_call: TRBV19; clone_size: NA
cdr3_nt: TGTGCCAGCAGTTACGGGACTTCTAATGAAAAACTGTTTTTT; cdr3_aa: CASSYGTSNEKLFF; j_call: TRBJ1-4; d_call: NA; v_call: TRBV6-5; clone_size: NA
cdr3_nt: TGTGCCAGCTCACGACCGGGACAGACGTACCAAGAGACCCAGTACTTC; cdr3_aa: CASSRPGQTYQETQYF; j_call: TRBJ2-5; d_call: TRBD1; v_call: TRBV18; clone_size: NA
cdr3_nt: TGTGCCAGCAGCTTAGGGGCCCGGACTTCAACCTCCTACGAGCAGTACTTC; cdr3_aa: CASSLGARTSTSYEQYF; j_call: TRBJ2-7; d_call: NA; v_call: TRBV7-8; clone_size: NA
cdr3_nt: TGTGCCAGCAGCTTGTACAGGGAAGAACAGGTCCAAGGCTACACCTTC; cdr3_aa: CASSLYREEQVQGYTF; j_call: TRBJ1-2; d_call: NA; v_call: TRBV5-6; clone_size: NA
cdr3_nt: TGTGCCAGCAGTTACTCCACATGGGAAGAGACCCAGTACTTC; cdr3_aa: CASSYSTWEETQYF; j_call: TRBJ2-5; d_call: NA; v_call: TRBV6-5; clone_size: NA
cdr3_nt: TGTGCCAGCAGCTTTGCAAGCTCTGGAAACACCATATATTTT; cdr3_aa: CASSFASSGNTIYF; j_call: TRBJ1-3; d_call: NA; v_call: TRBV7-2; clone_size: NA
cdr3_nt: TGTGCCAGCTCGACAGGGGGTTTCCCAGATACGCAGTATTTT; cdr3_aa: CASSTGGFPDTQYF; j_call: TRBJ2-3; d_call: TRBD1; v_call: TRBV18; clone_size: NA
cdr3_nt: TGCGCCAGCAGCTGGTACGGGCGGGGTGCCACAGATACGCAGTATTTT; cdr3_aa: CASSWYGRGATDTQYF; j_call: TRBJ2-3; d_call: NA; v_call: TRBV4-1; clone_size: NA
cdr3_nt: TGCAGCGTTGTACGGGGGGGCGGTTCCTACAATGAGCAGTTCTTC; cdr3_aa: CSVVRGGGSYNEQFF; j_call: TRBJ2-1; d_call: TRBD2; v_call: TRBV29-1; clone_size: NA
cdr3_nt: TGTGCCAGCAGCTTAGGACGGGAATTTCAAGAGACCCAGTACTTC; cdr3_aa: CASSLGREFQETQYF; j_call: TRBJ2-5; d_call: NA; v_call: TRBV7-9; clone_size: NA
cdr3_nt: TGTGCCAGCAGCTTATTTCGCGGGGCCGGACGGTATTTT; cdr3_aa: CASSLFRGAGRYF; j_call: TRBJ2-3; d_call: NA; v_call: TRBV11-2; clone_size: NA